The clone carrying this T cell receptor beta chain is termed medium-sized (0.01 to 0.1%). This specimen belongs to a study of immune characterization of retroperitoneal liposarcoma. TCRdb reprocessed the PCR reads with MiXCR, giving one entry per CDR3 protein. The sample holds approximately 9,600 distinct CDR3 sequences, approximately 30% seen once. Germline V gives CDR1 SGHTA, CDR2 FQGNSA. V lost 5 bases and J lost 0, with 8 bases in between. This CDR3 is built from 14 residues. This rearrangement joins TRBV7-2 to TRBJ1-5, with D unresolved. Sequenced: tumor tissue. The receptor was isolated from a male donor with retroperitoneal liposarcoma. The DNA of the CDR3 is TGTGCCAGCAGCCGAGACATTAGCAATCAGCCCCAGCATTTT. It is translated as CASSRDISNQPQHF.